Listed here are 30 T cell receptor beta chains from one sample, sequenced in a study of blood T cell repertoires in COVID-19. The method was immunoSEQ multiplex PCR; TCRdb's version includes in-frame clones alone and lacks a portion of them. The sample includes about 50,000 clones, approximately 84% of them seen just once. Material for sequencing was peripheral blood. These receptors were collected from an elderly woman with COVID-19, enrolled during active disease.

The rearrangement joins TRBV2 to TRBJ2-5; no clear D gene. The V gene's germline CDR1 is SNHLY and CDR2 FYNNEI. This CDR3 region has 12 residues. V was pared by 5 bases and J by 4 bases, with 8 bases between. CDR3 amino acids: CASSISVETQYF. The DNA for the CDR3 is TGTGCCAGCAGTATAAGCGTAGAGACCCAGTACTTC.

The rearrangement uses TRBV28 and TRBJ1-5; 8 positions match TRBD1. The J segment lost 7 bases and the V segment lost 6 bases, leaving 5 bases of the junction unmatched. This CDR3 is 13 amino acids long. CDR1 is MDHEN, CDR2 SYDVKM, per germline. The CDR3 DNA follows: TGTGCCAGCAGACCGGACAGGGCCCAGCCCCAGCATTTT. This codes for CASRPDRAQPQHF.

The rearrangement joins TRBV6-1 to TRBJ1-4, with 7 bases identical to TRBD1. With 2 bases clipped from V and 5 bases from J, the junction kept 5 bases outside the gene matches. This CDR3 has 15 amino acids. Germline V gives CDR1 MNHNS, CDR2 SASEGT. The CDR3 DNA is TGTGCCAGCAGTGAAACAGACAGGGCAAATGAAAAACTGTTTTTT. Protein sequence: CASSETDRANEKLFF.

V and J are TRBV5-1 and TRBJ2-5; 9 nucleotides line up with TRBD2. The CDR3 contains 17 residues. After removal of 0 bases from V and 5 bases from J, the junction contained 11 bases not matched to a gene. Germline V gives CDR1 SGHRS, CDR2 YFSETQ. The CDR3 region is CASSLELAGGPGETQYF. The CDR3 coding sequence is TGCGCCAGCAGCTTGGAACTCGCGGGGGGGCCGGGGGAGACCCAGTACTTC.

This clone has just one count. The chain employs TRBV15 and TRBJ2-2; the match to TRBD2 covers 13 bases. Germline V gene data show CDR1 as LNHNV and CDR2 as YYDKDF (reference sequence). The ends lost 0 bases at V and 5 bases at J; junction bases unmatched: 3. This CDR3 region has 17 residues. The CDR3 sequence: CATSREGLAGVTGELFF. The CDR3 bases are TGTGCCACCAGCAGAGAAGGACTAGCGGGAGTGACCGGGGAGCTGTTTTTT. The variable domain in full, completed from reference TRBV15 and TRBJ2-2, reads DAMVIQNPRYQVTQFGKPVTLSCSQTLNHNVMYWYQQKSSQAPKLLFHYYDKDFNNEADTPDNFQSRRPNTSFCFLDIRSPGLGDTAMYLCATSREGLAGVTGELFFGEGSRLTVL.

The chain employs TRBV7-6 and TRBJ1-6; 8 nucleotides line up with TRBD1. The junction had 4 bases not matched to a gene; V was cut back by 0 bases and J by 9 bases. The CDR3 contains 15 residues. Germline CDR1 SGHVS, CDR2 FNYEAQ. The CDR3 DNA follows: TGTGCCAGCAGCTTAGCGGACAGGGATGGTTCACCCCTCCACTTT. Translation: CASSLADRDGSPLHF.

The rearrangement links TRBV19 to TRBJ2-5; the match to TRBD1 covers 7 bases. J was trimmed by 1 base and V by 6 bases; bases with no gene match: 8. Germline lookup yields CDR1 LNHDA and CDR2 SQIVND (reference sequence). The CDR3 runs to 15 residues. CDR3 nucleotides: TGTGCCAGTAGGAGACAGGACAGGCGCCAAGAGACCCAGTACTTC. Amino acids: CASRRQDRRQETQYF.

The chain combines TRBV7-2 with TRBJ1-2; no clear D. Between the trimmed V and J ends, which lost 4 bases and 5 bases, there was a span of 14 bases. Germline lookup yields CDR1 SGHTA and CDR2 FQGNSA. The CDR3 sequence is 14 residues long. The CDR3 sequence: CASSYSSGGYGYTF. The DNA for the CDR3 is TGTGCCAGCAGCTATTCTTCCGGCGGGTATGGCTACACCTTC.

The rearrangement links TRBV2 to TRBJ2-3; a possible D gene is TRBD1 (6 bases). This CDR3 region has 15 residues. The germline V gene encodes CDR1 SNHLY and CDR2 FYNNEI. Trimming took off 5 bases at V and 0 bases at J, with 12 bases between the two ends. CDR3 sequence: CASSPQGLSTDTQYF. The CDR3 DNA follows: TGTGCCAGCAGTCCCCAGGGGCTCAGCACAGATACGCAGTATTTT.

The chain links TRBV14 to TRBJ1-1; 7 bases align to TRBD1. V was clipped by 4 bases and J by 0 bases; unmatched bases: 2. This CDR3 contains 14 residues. CDR1 is SGHDN, CDR2 FVKESK, per germline. CDR3 sequence: CASSLQGMNTEAFF. The CDR3 DNA is TGTGCCAGCAGCCTACAGGGGATGAACACTGAAGCTTTCTTT.

The V and J genes are TRBV10-1 and TRBJ2-7; tentatively, D is TRBD2 (6 bases). The CDR3 is made up of 21 amino acids. Trimming cost V 2 bases and J 0 bases, with 29 bases left between them. Germline V gene lookup returns CDR1 WNHNN and CDR2 SYGVQD (reference sequence). The CDR3, as DNA: TGCGCCAGCAGTGAGGGGAGGAGGGTAGCGGTTAACCCACATCCCTCCTACGAGCAGTACTTC. Translating it yields CASSEGRRVAVNPHPSYEQYF.

This clone was detected only once. The V gene is TRBV14, the J gene TRBJ2-2, with D possibly matching TRBD2 (5 bases). Germline CDR1 SGHDN, CDR2 FVKESK. The V and J ends lost 1 base and 7 bases respectively, with 19 bases between them. This CDR3 spans 17 amino acids. The CDR3 reads CASSQGRSQAAGGELFF. For the CDR3, the DNA is TGTGCCAGCAGCCAAGGGCGTAGCCAGGCGGCGGGCGGGGAGCTGTTTTTT.

The rearrangement links TRBV5-1 to TRBJ2-7; 11 nucleotides align to TRBD2. The CDR3 has 15 residues. V lost 5 bases and J lost 3; bases outside the gene matches: 7. Germline V gene sequence: CDR1 SGHRS, CDR2 YFSETQ. The CDR3 here is CASRPTSGKVYEQYF. The CDR3, as DNA: TGCGCCAGCAGGCCGACTAGCGGGAAAGTCTACGAGCAGTACTTC. The full variable domain, with the rest looked up from reference TRBV5-1 and TRBJ2-7, is KAGVTQTPRYLIKTRGQQVTLSCSPISGHRSVSWYQQTPGQGLQFLFEYFSETQRNKGNFPGRFSGRQFSNSRSEMNVSTLELGDSALYLCASRPTSGKVYEQYFGPGTRLTVT.

The chain is built from TRBV19 and TRBJ1-1, with 8 bases aligning to TRBD1. The CDR3 consists of 14 residues. CDR1 and CDR2 (germline): LNHDA, SQIVND (reference sequence). The V gene end was trimmed by 3 bases and the J gene end by 8 bases; junction bases not matched to a gene: 8. The CDR3 loop is CASSIDRGRSEAFF. CDR3 sequence (DNA): TGTGCCAGTAGTATCGACAGGGGACGATCCGAAGCTTTCTTT.

The chain couples TRBV5-6 to TRBJ1-1; 8 nucleotides line up with TRBD1. CDR1 is SGHDT and CDR2 is YYEEEE in the germline V gene. The CDR3 has 17 amino acids. The V segment lost 3 bases and the J segment 4 bases; nucleotides outside the gene matches: 14. The CDR3 bases are TGTGCCAGCAGCTCGGCGATTTGGACAGGGATGCGCACTGAAGCTTTCTTT. It translates to CASSSAIWTGMRTEAFF. The variable domain in full, completed from reference TRBV5-6 and TRBJ1-1, reads DAGVTQSPTHLIKTRGQQVTLRCSPKSGHDTVSWYQQALGQGPQFIFQYYEEEERQRGNFPDRFSGHQFPNYSSELNVNALLLGDSALYLCASSSAIWTGMRTEAFFGQGTRLTVV.

The V and J genes are TRBV6-5 and TRBJ1-2; 8 nucleotides match TRBD1. V lost 10 bases, J lost 7 bases, and 11 bases stayed unmatched. The germline gives CDR1 MNHEY, CDR2 SVGAGI. The CDR3 runs 13 residues. CDR3 sequence reads: CATAWQGAGGYTF. The CDR3 DNA sequence: TGTGCCACTGCTTGGCAGGGGGCTGGTGGCTACACCTTC.

The chain uses TRBV4-2 and TRBJ2-1, with TRBD1 matching over 11 bases. V was pared by 1 base and J by 8 bases, with 7 bases of the junction left unmatched. This CDR3 contains 16 residues. The germline gives CDR1 LGHNA, CDR2 YNFKEQ. The CDR3 spells CASSQGGQGGSDEQFF. CDR3 coding DNA: TGTGCCAGCAGCCAAGGGGGACAGGGGGGAAGCGATGAGCAGTTCTTC.

This rearrangement joins TRBV28 to TRBJ2-1, with TRBD2 matching over 12 bases. CDR3 length equals 17 residues. Germline V gene sequence: CDR1 MDHEN, CDR2 SYDVKM. J gave up 0 bases and V 5 bases, and 5 bases lay outside the gene matches. The CDR3 region has the DNA TGTGCCAGCAGTGACGGACTAGCGGGAAGCTCCTACAATGAGCAGTTCTTC. Protein sequence: CASSDGLAGSSYNEQFF.

This clone was observed a handful of times. The chain combines TRBV27 with TRBJ2-1; D is uncertain. Trimming stripped 2 bases from V and 6 bases from J, with 11 bases between. Germline-derived CDR1 and CDR2 are MNHEY and SMNVEV (reference sequence). This CDR3 region has 14 residues. The CDR3 is CASSLPRSSNEQFF. CDR3 in DNA: TGTGCCAGCAGTTTACCGCGGTCGAGCAATGAGCAGTTCTTC.

This rearrangement joins TRBV5-4 to TRBJ1-1; 7 bases align to TRBD1. The CDR3 loop spans 13 amino acids. Germline V CDR1 and CDR2: SGHNT, YYREEE (reference sequence). V gave up 1 base and J gave up 4 bases; unmatched junction bases: 1. The CDR3 loop is CASSLRTGTEAFF. CDR3 DNA sequence: TGTGCCAGCAGCTTGAGGACAGGCACTGAAGCTTTCTTT.

The V call is TRBV18, the J call TRBJ1-2; the match to TRBD1 covers 8 bases. CDR1 and CDR2 (germline): KGHSH, LQKENI. The V and J ends lost 2 bases and 5 bases, in that order; junction bases with no gene match: 7. The length of the CDR3 is 15 residues. The CDR3 DNA is TGTGCCAGCTCACCAGGGCAGGGGGCTTGGTATGGCTACACCTTC. Its translation: CASSPGQGAWYGYTF.

The chain links TRBV11-1 to TRBJ1-2; D might be TRBD1 (5 bases). This CDR3 has 16 amino acids. V was shortened by 6 bases and J by 4 bases, with 21 bases between the two germline ends. Germline V gives CDR1 SGHAT, CDR2 FQDESV (reference sequence). This chain's CDR3 is CASRYNSGGPGYGYTF. CDR3 bases: TGTGCCAGCAGATATAACTCGGGGGGACCCGGCTATGGCTACACCTTC.

This chain links TRBV19 with TRBJ2-2; D is uncertain. The CDR3 is 16 amino acids. Deletions cut 1 base from V and 4 bases from J, with 13 bases between. CDR1 and CDR2 from the germline V gene are LNHDA and SQIVND (reference sequence). The CDR3 DNA follows: TGTGCCAGTAGTATAGGCCCTACTCAGCGCACCGGGGAGCTGTTTTTT. Translated, it gives CASSIGPTQRTGELFF.

The rearrangement links TRBV7-6 to TRBJ2-7; 13 bases map to TRBD2. The CDR3 consists of 16 residues. CDR1 is SGHVS, CDR2 FNYEAQ, per germline. V was clipped by 4 bases and J by 1 base; unmatched bases: 4. CDR3 DNA sequence: TGTGCCAGCAGCTCCGAGACTAGCGGGAGGTCCTACGAGCAGTACTTC. This codes for CASSSETSGRSYEQYF.

V and J are TRBV10-3 and TRBJ1-1, with 8 positions matching TRBD1. In germline, CDR1 is ENHRY, CDR2 SYGVKD. The CDR3 runs 15 residues. The J segment lost 2 bases and the V segment lost 4 bases, leaving 6 bases of the junction unmatched. The DNA of the CDR3 is TGTGCCATCAGTGTGGCCACAGGGGGTAACACTGAAGCTTTCTTT. Residues: CAISVATGGNTEAFF.

J is TRBJ2-6 and V is TRBV4-1; D remains ambiguous. This CDR3 has 18 amino acids. Germline V CDR1 and CDR2: MGHRA, YSYEKL. The germline V and J ends were trimmed by 1 base and 3 bases, with 16 bases remaining between them. The CDR3 sequence is CASSQGWPRGSGANVLTF. CDR3 sequence (DNA): TGCGCCAGCAGCCAAGGCTGGCCCCGAGGAAGTGGGGCCAACGTCCTGACTTTC.

The J gene is TRBJ2-1, the V gene TRBV15, with 13 bases lining up with TRBD2. The CDR3 is 16 amino acids. Germline V CDR1 and CDR2: LNHNV, YYDKDF (reference sequence). Unmatched junction bases numbered 7, after V lost 3 bases and J lost 8 bases. CDR3 DNA sequence: TGTGCCACCAGCAGCGGGACTAGCGGGGTTAGGGATGAGCAGTTCTTC. Protein product: CATSSGTSGVRDEQFF. Full variable domain (rest looked up from reference TRBV15 and TRBJ2-1): DAMVIQNPRYQVTQFGKPVTLSCSQTLNHNVMYWYQQKSSQAPKLLFHYYDKDFNNEADTPDNFQSRRPNTSFCFLDIRSPGLGDTAMYLCATSSGTSGVRDEQFFGPGTRLTVL.

This chain connects TRBV5-1 to TRBJ2-1; 9 bases map to TRBD1. J was trimmed by 7 bases and V by 4 bases; bases with no gene match: 6. The germline V gene encodes CDR1 SGHRS and CDR2 YFSETQ. The CDR3 length is 14 residues. The DNA of the CDR3 is TGCGCCAGCAGCGGGGACAGGGTAAAGAATGAGCAGTTCTTC. Its protein is CASSGDRVKNEQFF.

This chain uses TRBV21-1 with TRBJ1-1. TRBV21-1 is classified as a pseudogene. This CDR3 comprises 14 residues. CDR3 sequence: CASSLPRRAPSTFF. As DNA, the CDR3 is TGTGCCAGCAGCCTACCAAGGCGGGCTCCTTCGACTTTCTTT.

In this sample, this clone turned up once. The rearrangement uses TRBV24-1 and TRBJ2-5; 10 nucleotides line up with TRBD1. The junction had 9 bases not matched to a gene; V was cut back by 4 bases and J by 5 bases. The length of the CDR3 is 16 residues. Germline-derived CDR1 and CDR2 are KGHDR and SFDVKD. The CDR3 DNA sequence: TGTGCCACCAGTGACTCCGACAGGGGGCCGATGGAGACCCAGTACTTC. Translating it yields CATSDSDRGPMETQYF.